This T cell receptor beta chain was retrieved from a study of control samples from healthy donors and cancer patients. V lost 3 bases to trimming and J lost 4 bases; unmatched junction nucleotides: 16. Germline V gene data show CDR1 as DFQATT and CDR2 as SNEGSKA (reference sequence). CDR3 length: 18 residues. TCRdb's copy holds only in-frame clones and misses some; the assay was immunoSEQ multiplex PCR. The table has roughly 52,000 clones, 95% to 97% seen once; the top ten hold around 2%. Input material: blood. The J gene is TRBJ2-2, the V gene TRBV20-1, with 8 bases lining up with TRBD1. The TCR originated in a woman in her twenties or thirties in good health. The CDR3 nucleotides read TGCAGTGCTAGTTTCGCAGGGGGCCGTGCCAGAGGCACCGGGGAGCTGTTTTTT. Its protein product is CSASFAGGRARGTGELFF.